These 14 T cell receptor beta chains were all obtained from the same sample, sequenced in a study of blood T cell repertoires in COVID-19. Profiling relied on immunoSEQ multiplex PCR, and the TCRdb table lists in-frame clones only, not all of them. This sample carries approximately 140,000 clones, roughly four fifths of them seen once, and the ten largest clones take about 3.7%. The specimen sequenced was PBMCs or T cells enriched from blood (not recorded which). These receptors all come from a woman in her fifties or sixties with acute COVID-19.

The chain employs TRBV5-1 and TRBJ1-3; D not certain. V was cut by 2 bases and J by 2 bases, with 5 bases left in between. Germline V gives CDR1 SGHRS, CDR2 YFSETQ. This CDR3 has 13 residues. In DNA form, the CDR3 reads TGCGCCAGCAGCTTACAGACTGGAAACACCATATATTTT. It translates to CASSLQTGNTIYF.

This clone came up a few times. This chain uses TRBV5-5 with TRBJ2-1; 7 bases agree with TRBD2. CDR1 and CDR2 from the germline V gene are SGHKS and YYEKEE (reference sequence). The trim removed 6 bases at V and 1 base at J, leaving 7 bases unmatched. The length of the CDR3 is 15 residues. CDR3 protein: CASIREGYSYNEQFF. The CDR3 DNA follows: TGTGCCAGCATCAGGGAGGGGTATTCCTACAATGAGCAGTTCTTC.

The chain has TRBV18 and TRBJ2-5, with a weak D call TRBD2 (6 bases). Germline V gene lookup returns CDR1 KGHSH and CDR2 LQKENI. CDR3 length: 16 amino acids. Trimming took off 6 bases at V and 2 bases at J, with 19 bases between the two ends. This CDR3 is CASSQRNGAGQETQYF. CDR3 coding DNA: TGTGCCAGCTCGCAAAGGAATGGTGCGGGGCAAGAGACCCAGTACTTC.

This clone has more than one count but fewer than ten. V and J are TRBV5-6 and TRBJ1-4; D not resolved. Trimming took 4 bases from V and 2 from J, leaving 12 bases between them. Per the germline V gene, CDR1 is SGHDT and CDR2 is YYEEEE. The length of the CDR3 is 15 residues. CDR3 loop: CASSAKVFTNEKLFF. In DNA, the CDR3 is TGTGCCAGCAGCGCGAAAGTTTTCACTAATGAAAAACTGTTTTTT.

The chain has TRBV7-3 and TRBJ1-1; D is unclear. CDR1 and CDR2 from the germline V gene are SGHTA and FQGTGA. This CDR3 is 13 amino acids long. Trimming left V 5 bases short and J 1 base short, with 8 bases between. CDR3 in DNA: TGTGCCAGCAGCAGAGGAGGGAACACTGAAGCTTTCTTT. It yields the protein CASSRGGNTEAFF.

The rearrangement joins TRBV6-5 to TRBJ2-7; D perhaps matches TRBD2 (6 bases). The V gene lost 5 bases and the J gene lost 4 bases, with 18 bases spanning the gap. CDR1 and CDR2 from the germline V gene are MNHEY and SVGAGI. The CDR3 loop spans 15 amino acids. The CDR3 bases are TGTGCCAGCAGTCCACGGGAGACGGGATCTTACGAGCAGTACTTC. It translates to CASSPRETGSYEQYF.

The rearrangement links TRBV29-1 to TRBJ1-4; the D gene is possibly TRBD1 (6 bases). CDR1 SQVTM and CDR2 ANQGSEA come from the germline V gene. The ends were cut back, 6 bases at V and 5 bases at J, with 10 bases in the middle. The CDR3 is made up of 12 amino acids. In DNA form, the CDR3 reads TGCAGCGTCGCGGACAGCAATGAAAAACTGTTTTTT. It encodes CSVADSNEKLFF.

The gene calls are TRBV7-2 and TRBJ2-7; the D gene is possibly TRBD1 (6 bases). V was shortened by 5 bases and J by 4 bases, with 15 bases between the two germline ends. The CDR3 has 14 residues. Germline V gives CDR1 SGHTA, CDR2 FQGNSA. This CDR3 is CASSPTGHLYEQYF. The CDR3 DNA is TGTGCCAGCAGCCCAACGGGACATTTATACGAGCAGTACTTC.

The J gene is TRBJ2-1, the V gene TRBV21-1; no DNA check was done on the table's D call, TRBD2. TRBV21-1 is listed as a pseudogene. CDR3 size: 16 residues. DNA for the CDR3: TGTGCCAGCAGCAAAGCGGGAGGGCCTCTGGGAAATGAGCAGTTCTTC. This codes for CASSKAGGPLGNEQFF.

The gene calls are TRBV2 and TRBJ1-6; a possible D gene is TRBD1 (5 bases). V lost 2 bases, J lost 8 bases, and 7 bases lay in between. Germline values: CDR1 SNHLY, CDR2 FYNNEI. The CDR3 totals 13 residues. CDR3 nucleotides: TGTGCCAGCAGTGAACTAGGGGATTCACCCCTCCACTTT. Translation gives CASSELGDSPLHF.

This clone was recorded once. One junction end does not reproduce the germline sequence, and a read error may be involved. J is TRBJ2-5 and V is TRBV7-7, with 8 bases that match TRBD2. This CDR3 spans 15 amino acids. The germline gives CDR1 SSHAT, CDR2 FNYEAQ (reference sequence). The CDR3 sequence is CASSLGSSGEETQYF. CDR3 nucleotides: TGTGCTAGCAGCTTAGGAAGTAGCGGGGAAGAGACCCAGTACTTC.

The V gene is TRBV2, the J gene TRBJ1-3; D might be TRBD1 (5 bases). CDR1 is SNHLY, CDR2 FYNNEI, per germline. CDR3 length: 13 amino acids. The V and J ends lost 4 bases and 2 bases respectively, with 6 bases between them. The chain's CDR3 is CASSAGPGNTIYF. In DNA, the CDR3 is TGTGCCAGCAGTGCAGGGCCTGGAAACACCATATATTTT.

This clone was detected a few times. This chain connects TRBV6-5 to TRBJ2-7, with a weak D call TRBD1 (8 bases). V lost 6 bases and J lost 4, with 16 bases in between. The germline V gene has CDR1 MNHEY and CDR2 SVGAGI. There are 14 residues in the CDR3. The CDR3 bases are TGTGCCAGCAGGAGTACAGGGGGAGGGTACGAGCAGTACTTC. This translates into CASRSTGGGYEQYF.

The rearrangement uses TRBV5-1 and TRBJ2-6; a possible D gene is TRBD1 (6 bases). Per germline, CDR1 SGHRS and CDR2 YFSETQ. CDR3 length: 16 amino acids. V was clipped by 3 bases and J by 3 bases, with 13 bases between them. The CDR3 region has the DNA TGCGCCAGCAGCTGGGGAACAGGGTATGGGGCCAACGTCCTGACTTTC. Residues: CASSWGTGYGANVLTF.